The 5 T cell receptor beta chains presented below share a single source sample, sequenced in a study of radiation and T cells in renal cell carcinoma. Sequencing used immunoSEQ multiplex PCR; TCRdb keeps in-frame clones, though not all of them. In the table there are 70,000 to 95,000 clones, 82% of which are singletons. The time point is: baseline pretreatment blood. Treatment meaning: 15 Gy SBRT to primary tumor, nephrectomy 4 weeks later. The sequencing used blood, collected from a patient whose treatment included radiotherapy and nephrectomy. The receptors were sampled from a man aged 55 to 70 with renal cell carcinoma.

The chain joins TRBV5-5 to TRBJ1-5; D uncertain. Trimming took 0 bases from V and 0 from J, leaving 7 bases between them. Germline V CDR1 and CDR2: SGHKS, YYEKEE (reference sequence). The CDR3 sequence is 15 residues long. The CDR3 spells CASSLDSYSNQPQHF. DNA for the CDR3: TGTGCCAGCAGCTTGGACTCGTATAGCAATCAGCCCCAGCATTTT. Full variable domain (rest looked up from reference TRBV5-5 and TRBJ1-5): DAGVTQSPTHLIKTRGQQVTLRCSPISGHKSVSWYQQVLGQGPQFIFQYYEKEERGRGNFPDRFSARQFPNYSSELNVNALLLGDSALYLCASSLDSYSNQPQHFGDGTRLSIL.

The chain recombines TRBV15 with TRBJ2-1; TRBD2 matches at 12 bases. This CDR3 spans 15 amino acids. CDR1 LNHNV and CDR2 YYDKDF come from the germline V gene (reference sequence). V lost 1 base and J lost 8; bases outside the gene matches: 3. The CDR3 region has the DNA TGTGCCACCAGCAGAGGACTAGCGGGAGTCGATGAGCAGTTCTTC. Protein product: CATSRGLAGVDEQFF. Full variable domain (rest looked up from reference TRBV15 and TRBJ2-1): DAMVIQNPRYQVTQFGKPVTLSCSQTLNHNVMYWYQQKSSQAPKLLFHYYDKDFNNEADTPDNFQSRRPNTSFCFLDIRSPGLGDTAMYLCATSRGLAGVDEQFFGPGTRLTVL.

CDR3 in amino acids: CASSLGGRQSETQYF. DNA of the CDR3: TGTGCCAGCAGCTTAGGCGGCCGCCAGTCCGAGACCCAGTACTTC. The chain couples TRBV7-7 to TRBJ2-5; D gene uncertain. This CDR3 is 15 amino acids long. Germline CDR1 SSHAT, CDR2 FNYEAQ (reference sequence). V lost 1 base and J 5 bases, leaving 14 bases between the germline ends.

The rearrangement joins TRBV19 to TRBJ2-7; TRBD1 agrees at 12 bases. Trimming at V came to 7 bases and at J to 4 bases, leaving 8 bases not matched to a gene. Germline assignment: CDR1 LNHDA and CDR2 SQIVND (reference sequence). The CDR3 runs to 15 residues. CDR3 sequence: CASKRDRGQGYEQYF. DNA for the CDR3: TGTGCCAGTAAACGGGACAGGGGGCAAGGGTACGAGCAGTACTTC.

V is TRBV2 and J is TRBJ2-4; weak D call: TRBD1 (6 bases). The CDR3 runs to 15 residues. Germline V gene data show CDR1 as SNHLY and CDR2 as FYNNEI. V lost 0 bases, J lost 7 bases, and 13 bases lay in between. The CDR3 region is CASSEAPAGDNIQYF. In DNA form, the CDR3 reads TGTGCCAGCAGTGAAGCGCCGGCAGGGGACAACATTCAGTACTTC. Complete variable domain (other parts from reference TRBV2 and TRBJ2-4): EPEVTQTPSHQVTQMGQEVILRCVPISNHLYFYWYRQILGQKVEFLVSFYNNEISEKSEIFDDQFSVERPDGSNFTLKIRSTKLEDSAMYFCASSEAPAGDNIQYFGAGTRLSVL.